These 18 T cell receptor beta chains were sequenced from one sample in a study of beta chain features in type 1 diabetes. Study results and caveats: People with Type 1 diabetes carried modestly yet significantly shorter TCRB CDR3s in all four CD4+ subsets.

Their specific antigens are unknown. The study reverse transcribed the entire isolated RNA, so it sequenced expressed TCRB transcripts. Using immunoSEQ multiplex PCR, the repertoire was profiled, and TCRdb retains in-frame clones only, with some absent. The profile covers 100,000 to 150,000 clones, with approximately 15% appearing a single time and 2% to 3% taken by the ten largest. The specimen sequenced was central memory CD4+ T cells from blood. The receptors derive from a man between 18 and 29 years old with type 1 diabetes.

J is TRBJ2-1 and V is TRBV5-1; 9 nucleotides match TRBD1. The CDR3 consists of 14 residues. J was trimmed by 6 bases and V by 4 bases; bases with no gene match: 5. Germline lookup yields CDR1 SGHRS and CDR2 YFSETQ. CDR3 protein: CASSLPTGGNEQFF. The CDR3 nucleotides are TGCGCCAGCAGCCTTCCGACAGGGGGCAATGAGCAGTTCTTC.

This clone came up a few times. This chain joins TRBV30 and TRBJ1-3; D is unclear. Germline values: CDR1 GTSNPN, CDR2 SVGIG (reference sequence). Trimming cost V 2 bases and J 2 bases, with 4 bases left between them. CDR3 size: 12 residues. The CDR3 nucleotides are TGTGCCTGGAGTAGTACTGGAAACACCATATATTTT. Protein: CAWSSTGNTIYF.

This clone turned up a few times. The chain links TRBV7-2 to TRBJ2-1, with D perhaps being TRBD1 or TRBD2 (5 bases each). The CDR3 runs to 16 residues. The germline V gene has CDR1 SGHTA and CDR2 FQGNSA. V lost 5 bases, J lost 8 bases, and 22 bases lay in between. The CDR3 nucleotides are TGTGCCAGCAGCCCCGGGGCTAGTCGGACGGTCGATGAGCAGTTCTTC. Translating gives CASSPGASRTVDEQFF.

The chain combines TRBV6-1 with TRBJ1-4; D is uncertain. Germline assignment: CDR1 MNHNS and CDR2 SASEGT. The CDR3 is 13 amino acids. Trimming shortened V by 7 bases and J by 3 bases, and 9 bases separated the two germline ends. DNA for the CDR3: TGTGCCAGCACCCTCAATTCTAATGAAAAACTGTTTTTT. This codes for CASTLNSNEKLFF.

The chain couples TRBV4-3 to TRBJ2-3; D is unclear. This CDR3 is built from 13 residues. In germline, CDR1 is LGHNA, CDR2 YSLEER. Trimming shortened V by 0 bases and J by 5 bases, and 6 bases separated the two germline ends. This CDR3 reads CASSQDRGDTQYF. The CDR3 DNA is TGCGCCAGCAGCCAAGATCGCGGAGATACGCAGTATTTT.

The chain employs TRBV5-4 and TRBJ2-3; 8 bases fit TRBD2. CDR1 is SGHNT, CDR2 YYREEE, per germline (reference sequence). The trim removed 0 bases at V and 0 bases at J, leaving 6 bases unmatched. This CDR3 region has 17 residues. In DNA form, the CDR3 reads TGTGCCAGCAGCTTGGCCGTACTAGCGGCTAGCACAGATACGCAGTATTTT. Protein sequence: CASSLAVLAASTDTQYF.

The sample holds a few counts of this clone. The rearrangement links TRBV30 to TRBJ1-6; maybe TRBD1 (6 bases). With 0 bases removed from V and 9 bases from J, the gap between germline ends came to 12 bases. Germline CDR1 is GTSNPN and CDR2 is SVGIG (reference sequence). The length of the CDR3 is 14 residues. CDR3 sequence reads: CAWSVGGAGSPLHF. The CDR3 DNA reads TGTGCCTGGAGTGTTGGGGGGGCCGGTTCACCCCTCCACTTT.

This clone was picked up a small number of times. The chain joins TRBV7-2 to TRBJ2-1, with a weak D call TRBD2 (6 bases). The V end lost 3 bases, the J end lost 8 bases, and 14 bases lay between the germline ends. Per the germline V gene, CDR1 is SGHTA and CDR2 is FQGNSA. This CDR3 is 14 amino acids long. The CDR3 protein is CASSFRLGIDEQFF. The DNA for the CDR3 is TGTGCCAGCAGCTTCCGACTAGGAATCGATGAGCAGTTCTTC.

The J gene is TRBJ2-2, the V gene TRBV2; D tentatively fits TRBD1 or TRBD2 (5 bases each). The CDR3 consists of 13 residues. Germline V gives CDR1 SNHLY, CDR2 FYNNEI. V lost 6 bases and J lost 4, with 9 bases in between. CDR3 sequence: CASRGEITGELFF. As DNA, the CDR3 is TGTGCCAGCAGAGGGGAGATCACCGGGGAGCTGTTTTTT. The full variable domain, completed using reference TRBV2 and TRBJ2-2, is EPEVTQTPSHQVTQMGQEVILRCVPISNHLYFYWYRQILGQKVEFLVSFYNNEISEKSEIFDDQFSVERPDGSNFTLKIRSTKLEDSAMYFCASRGEITGELFFGEGSRLTVL.

The sample holds a few counts of this clone. V gene TRBV6-1 combines with J gene TRBJ1-5; D possibly corresponds to TRBD1 (6 bases). This CDR3 is built from 13 residues. Trimming removed 4 bases at V and 5 bases at J, with 9 bases between. Germline V gene lookup returns CDR1 MNHNS and CDR2 SASEGT. The CDR3 bases are TGTGCCAGCAGTGTACAGGGAGATCAGCCCCAGCATTTT. Its translation is CASSVQGDQPQHF.

This clone was detected a few times. This chain joins TRBV10-3 and TRBJ1-2, with 7 bases fitting TRBD1. Per the germline V gene, CDR1 is ENHRY and CDR2 is SYGVKD. The CDR3 loop spans 13 amino acids. The ends lost 6 bases at V and 8 bases at J; junction bases unmatched: 9. The CDR3: CAIRDTGEQGYTF. CDR3 sequence (DNA): TGTGCCATCAGAGATACAGGGGAACAAGGCTACACCTTC.

This clone was counted a few times. The V gene is TRBV29-1, the J gene TRBJ2-2, with D uncertain. V was pared by 0 bases and J by 6 bases, with 14 bases between. Germline V lookup: CDR1 SQVTM, CDR2 ANQGSEA. The CDR3 length is 15 residues. The CDR3 is CSVEERARRPGELFF. The CDR3 nucleotides read TGCAGCGTTGAAGAAAGGGCTAGGAGACCCGGGGAGCTGTTTTTT.

This chain links TRBV6-5 with TRBJ1-4, with D possibly being TRBD1 (6 bases). V gave up 1 base and J gave up 10 bases, with 19 bases separating them. This CDR3 has 16 residues. Germline V gene sequence: CDR1 MNHEY, CDR2 SVGAGI. CDR3 DNA sequence: TGTGCCAGCAGTTACTTAGGGGTACAGGGATCGGGAAAACTGTTTTTT. The encoded protein is CASSYLGVQGSGKLFF.

V is TRBV28 and J is TRBJ1-3, with no clear D. This CDR3 region has 15 residues. Per germline, CDR1 MDHEN and CDR2 SYDVKM. Trimming removed 2 bases from V and 0 bases from J, with 8 bases in between. This CDR3 reads CASSLVQRSGNTIYF. The CDR3 DNA follows: TGTGCCAGCAGTTTAGTACAGCGCTCTGGAAACACCATATATTTT.

This clone has at least ten counts. This chain connects TRBV7-2 to TRBJ2-7; D ambiguous. Germline loops: CDR1 SGHTA, CDR2 FQGNSA. The CDR3 length is 12 residues. Trimming took off 2 bases at V and 1 base at J, with 3 bases between the two ends. DNA for the CDR3: TGTGCCAGCAGCTTAACGTCCTACGAGCAGTACTTC. This gives the protein CASSLTSYEQYF.

The chain links TRBV9 to TRBJ2-3; D is unresolved. The V end was cut by 0 bases, the J end by 1 base, with 18 bases between. CDR3 length: 18 amino acids. Looked up from germline, CDR1 is SGDLS and CDR2 is YYNGEE. CDR3 sequence: CASSVAPSVRSGTDTQYF. Written as DNA, the CDR3 is TGTGCCAGCAGCGTAGCCCCATCGGTCAGGTCCGGCACAGATACGCAGTATTTT.

As regards this clone: A much larger clone differs by one base, so this may be a read error. The V and J genes are TRBV11-3 and TRBJ2-3, with 10 bases lining up with TRBD2. CDR1 SGHNT and CDR2 YENEEA come from the germline V gene. The CDR3 contains 15 residues. With 5 bases clipped from V and 1 base from J, the junction kept 3 bases outside the gene matches. The CDR3 bases are TGTGCCAGCAGCGCAGGGACTAGCGGCACAGATACGCAGTATTTT. This sequence encodes CASSAGTSGTDTQYF.

The chain uses TRBV30 and TRBJ1-1; D is uncertain. Trimming cost V 4 bases and J 1 base, with 10 bases left between them. The CDR3 has 13 residues. Germline V gene lookup returns CDR1 GTSNPN and CDR2 SVGIG (reference sequence). This CDR3 reads CAWKLVGNTEAFF. CDR3 nucleotides: TGTGCCTGGAAACTGGTCGGGAACACTGAAGCTTTCTTT.